The next 10 T cell receptor beta chains were all read from a single sample in a study of T cells in Graves' hyperthyroidism and ophthalmopathy. RNA transcripts served as the template for amplifying TCR beta CDR3 regions. The study used the HTBI primer set for a first-round RT-PCR of the TCR CDR3. TCRdb independently ran MiXCR on the multiplex PCR reads; one entry per CDR3 protein. The sample consists of 730,000 or so distinct CDR3 sequences, roughly 20% of them appearing once. Sequencing was done on a sample of blood. The source is a woman between 50 and 59 years old with Graves' hyperthyroidism that later progressed to Graves' ophthalmopathy.

The chain is built from TRBV7-8 and TRBJ1-1; D is unclear. This CDR3 has 13 residues. Germline-derived CDR1 and CDR2 are SGHVS and FQNEAQ. The V gene lost 6 bases and the J gene lost 7 bases, with 15 bases spanning the gap. CDR3 bases: TGTGCCAGCAGTTGGACGTATGAAGGTGAAGCTTTCTTT. Protein sequence: CASSWTYEGEAFF.

V usage is TRBV25-1 and J usage is TRBJ2-7, with TRBD1 matching over 9 bases. V was clipped by 4 bases and J by 5 bases; unmatched bases: 3. The CDR3 sequence is 13 residues long. From germline, CDR1 is MGHDK and CDR2 SYGVNS. The CDR3 nucleotides read TGTGCCAGCAGTGGGGACAGGGTGGACGAGCAGTACTTC. Translating gives CASSGDRVDEQYF.

The rearrangement links TRBV5-1 to TRBJ2-5; D gene unclear. The CDR3 runs to 14 residues. The germline gives CDR1 SGHRS, CDR2 YFSETQ. The germline V and J ends were trimmed by 4 bases and 1 base, with 11 bases remaining between them. The CDR3 nucleotides are TGCGCCAGCAGCCCCCCCGTACCCCAAGAGACCCAGTACTTC. It is translated as CASSPPVPQETQYF.

Concerning this clonotype: A much larger clone differs from this one at a single base, so this may be a read error. DNA of the CDR3: TGTGCCAGCAGGGGGACAGGGAAGAACACTGAAGCTTTCTTT. Amino acids: CASRGTGKNTEAFF. The rearrangement uses TRBV12-3 or TRBV12-4 and TRBJ1-1, with 9 bases matching TRBD1. Trimming removed 6 bases from V and 1 base from J; junction bases left unmatched: 3. The CDR3 is 14 amino acids.

This clonotype came up many times. This chain joins TRBV3-1 and TRBJ1-1; TRBD1 agrees at 7 bases. CDR1 and CDR2 (germline): LGHDT, YNNKEL (reference sequence). This CDR3 comprises 15 residues. V lost 7 bases, J lost 1 base, and 9 bases stayed unmatched. Written as DNA, the CDR3 is TGTGCCAGCAACCGTCCGGGACAGTCGAACACTGAAGCTTTCTTT. Translating gives CASNRPGQSNTEAFF.

This clonotype came up a few times. The chain joins TRBV12-3 or TRBV12-4 to TRBJ2-7; D possibly corresponds to TRBD1 (6 bases). The CDR3 sequence is 12 residues long. V lost 5 bases and J lost 3, with 8 bases in between. This chain's CDR3 is CASSQGFYEQYF. The CDR3, as DNA: TGTGCCAGCAGTCAGGGGTTCTACGAGCAGTACTTC.

In its sample, this clonotype was seen many times. The V and J genes are TRBV12-3 or TRBV12-4 and TRBJ1-5; 7 nucleotides agree with TRBD1. The CDR3 runs 15 residues. V gave up 6 bases and J gave up 0 bases; unmatched junction bases: 5. The chain's CDR3 is CASRGTAYSNQPQHF. The CDR3 DNA reads as TGTGCCAGCAGAGGGACAGCTTATAGCAATCAGCCCCAGCATTTT.

The CDR3 DNA is TGCAGCGTTGAAATCTCTTGGTCGGGGGGCAGGGATGGCTACACCTTC. This gives the protein CSVEISWSGGRDGYTF. The genes are TRBV29-1 and TRBJ1-2; D is possibly TRBD1 (6 bases). Germline V gene lookup returns CDR1 SQVTM and CDR2 ANQGSEA. CDR3 size: 16 residues. Trimming left V 2 bases short and J 6 bases short, with 22 bases between.

The CDR3 DNA reads as TGCGCCAGCAGCCAAGCCCGGACAGGGAACATTCAGCCCCAGCATTTT. Amino acid sequence: CASSQARTGNIQPQHF. The genes are TRBV4-1 and TRBJ1-5, with TRBD1 identical over 8 bases. The V gene end was trimmed by 1 base and the J gene end by 6 bases; junction bases not matched to a gene: 8. The CDR3 has 16 amino acids. Germline CDR1 is MGHRA and CDR2 is YSYEKL.

This clonotype was found many times. The chain recombines TRBV5-1 with TRBJ1-1, with 7 positions matching TRBD1. The length of the CDR3 is 18 residues. V trimming: 4 bases; J trimming: 0 bases; junction bases outside the gene matches: 15. Germline-derived CDR1 and CDR2 are SGHRS and YFSETQ. This CDR3 is CASSVTGVGNLMNTEAFF. In DNA form, the CDR3 reads TGCGCCAGCAGCGTTACAGGGGTAGGAAACCTCATGAACACTGAAGCTTTCTTT.